Listed here are 28 T cell receptor beta chains from one sample, sequenced in a study of glioma-infiltrating T cells after dendritic cell vaccination. Time point given: after dendritic cell vaccination, including at tumor progression/relapse. The repertoire was sequenced with immunoSEQ multiplex PCR; TCRdb's copy has only in-frame clones and lacks some. Of about 90,000 clones listed, roughly 80% are singletons. Sequences were derived from blood, sampled after dendritic cell vaccination. These TCRs come from a human donor with glioblastoma.

V gene TRBV7-8 combines with J gene TRBJ2-7, with 12 bases lining up with TRBD2. Looked up from germline, CDR1 is SGHVS and CDR2 is FQNEAQ. With V trimmed by 4 bases and J by 7 bases, 5 bases remained unmatched. The CDR3 contains 14 residues. CDR3 DNA: TGTGCCAGCAGCTCTAGCGGGGGGGCTTGGGAGCAGTACTTC. As protein: CASSSSGGAWEQYF.

This chain uses TRBV5-1 with TRBJ1-2; maybe TRBD1 (6 bases). V was pared by 0 bases and J by 4 bases, with 10 bases between. CDR1 SGHRS and CDR2 YFSETQ come from the germline V gene. The CDR3 is made up of 14 amino acids. CDR3 nucleotide sequence: TGCGCCAGCAGCTTGGCCCTACAGGGCTATGGCTACACCTTC. It encodes CASSLALQGYGYTF. Full variable domain (missing parts from reference TRBV5-1 and TRBJ1-2): KAGVTQTPRYLIKTRGQQVTLSCSPISGHRSVSWYQQTPGQGLQFLFEYFSETQRNKGNFPGRFSGRQFSNSRSEMNVSTLELGDSALYLCASSLALQGYGYTFGSGTRLTVV.

This chain uses TRBV5-4 with TRBJ1-4; 8 bases align to TRBD1. This CDR3 is built from 14 residues. V trimming: 0 bases; J trimming: 8 bases; junction bases outside the gene matches: 3. From germline, CDR1 is SGHNT and CDR2 YYREEE (reference sequence). The CDR3 loop is CASSLEQGGEKLFF. The CDR3 nucleotides are TGTGCCAGCAGCTTGGAACAGGGGGGAGAAAAACTGTTTTTT.

The V and J genes are TRBV5-4 and TRBJ2-6; no clear D. The CDR3 spans 13 residues. The germline CDR1 and CDR2 sequences are SGHNT and YYREEE (reference sequence). Trimming took off 6 bases at V and 4 bases at J, with 8 bases between the two ends. The CDR3: CASTVAGANVLTF. Written as DNA, the CDR3 is TGTGCCAGCACAGTGGCCGGGGCCAACGTCCTGACTTTC.

V is TRBV5-6 and J is TRBJ1-5; maybe TRBD1 (5 bases). This CDR3 comprises 14 residues. V was pared by 5 bases and J by 4 bases, with 13 bases between. Germline V gives CDR1 SGHDT, CDR2 YYEEEE. The CDR3 DNA reads as TGTGCCAGCAGTCCGCGGGGCATTAATCAGCCCCAGCATTTT. It specifies CASSPRGINQPQHF.

This chain connects TRBV30 to TRBJ1-1, with D possibly being TRBD1 (6 bases). V lost 3 bases and J lost 4, with 12 bases in between. From germline, CDR1 is GTSNPN and CDR2 SVGIG (reference sequence). The CDR3 consists of 13 residues. CDR3 loop: CAWRGGIGTEAFF. CDR3 coding DNA: TGTGCCTGGAGAGGGGGAATTGGCACTGAAGCTTTCTTT.

The chain has TRBV6-4 and TRBJ2-1; 7 positions match TRBD1. The CDR3 length is 17 residues. CDR1 and CDR2 from the germline V gene are MRHNA and SNTAGT. V lost 3 bases and J lost 0; bases outside the gene matches: 8. CDR3 sequence reads: CASSETGYPSSYNEQFF. The CDR3 nucleotides are TGTGCCAGCAGTGAGACAGGGTACCCATCCTCCTACAATGAGCAGTTCTTC.

This clone appeared a few times. The rearrangement joins TRBV7-9 to TRBJ2-7; 8 nucleotides align to TRBD1. Germline CDR1 SEHNR, CDR2 FQNEAQ (reference sequence). The CDR3 is made up of 13 amino acids. The ends lost 10 bases at V and 1 base at J; junction bases unmatched: 6. CDR3 DNA sequence: TGTGCCACCCGGACAGGGACTTCCTACGAGCAGTACTTC. Protein: CATRTGTSYEQYF.

This clone was observed a handful of times. The J gene is TRBJ2-1, the V gene TRBV25-1; weak D call: TRBD2 (6 bases). The CDR3 extends over 17 amino acids. V was clipped by 1 base and J by 7 bases, with 20 bases between them. Germline values: CDR1 MGHDK, CDR2 SYGVNS. This CDR3 is CASSEWNGGDPRNEQFF. The CDR3 bases are TGTGCCAGCAGTGAATGGAACGGGGGAGACCCTAGGAATGAGCAGTTCTTC.

This chain links TRBV6-1 with TRBJ1-5, with 7 bases that match TRBD1. Germline values: CDR1 MNHNS, CDR2 SASEGT. CDR3 length: 15 residues. The ends lost 8 bases at V and 6 bases at J; junction bases unmatched: 13. In DNA form, the CDR3 reads TGTGCCAGCCGAGATCGAAGGGGGCAGGGTCAGCCCCAGCATTTT. It codes for CASRDRRGQGQPQHF.

The J gene is TRBJ2-4, the V gene TRBV12-5; 9 bases match TRBD1. This CDR3 region has 16 residues. J lost 5 bases, V lost 0 bases, and 5 bases had no gene match. The germline gives CDR1 LGHNT, CDR2 FRNRAP. CDR3 DNA: TGTGCTAGTGGTTTGGTCCCGGGACAGGGTGAAAACATTCAGTACTTC. Translated, it gives CASGLVPGQGENIQYF.

This chain links TRBV9 with TRBJ2-3; D remains unclear. The germline gives CDR1 SGDLS, CDR2 YYNGEE. The V and J ends lost 4 bases and 8 bases respectively, with 14 bases between them. This CDR3 has 13 residues. CDR3 loop: CASSPLGVGTQYF. CDR3 DNA sequence: TGTGCCAGCAGCCCCCTTGGAGTTGGTACGCAGTATTTT.

The J gene is TRBJ1-2, the V gene TRBV6-5; D is undetermined. Trimming stripped 8 bases from V and 4 bases from J, with 17 bases between. CDR3 size: 14 residues. Germline CDR1 and CDR2: MNHEY and SVGAGI. The CDR3 loop reads CASGQRLDSYGYTF. Here the CDR3 DNA reads TGTGCCAGCGGGCAAAGGTTAGATAGCTATGGCTACACCTTC.

V and J are TRBV4-3 and TRBJ1-1; 8 bases map to TRBD1. Germline V gives CDR1 LGHNA, CDR2 YSLEER. This CDR3 region has 17 residues. V shed 0 bases, J shed 2 bases, and the junction held 8 bases outside the gene matches. In DNA, the CDR3 is TGCGCCAGCAGCCAAGATCCAGAGGGACAGGCAAACACTGAAGCTTTCTTT. Its protein product is CASSQDPEGQANTEAFF.

The genes are TRBV6-5 and TRBJ2-3; 8 bases are shared with TRBD1. V was pared by 4 bases and J by 4 bases, with 10 bases of the junction left unmatched. CDR1 and CDR2 (germline): MNHEY, SVGAGI. The CDR3 spans 16 residues. DNA of the CDR3: TGTGCCAGCAGTTCCACCGGGACAGGAAGGTCAGATACGCAGTATTTT. Translating it yields CASSSTGTGRSDTQYF.

The J gene is TRBJ1-1, the V gene TRBV29-1, with D possibly matching TRBD1 (5 bases). Germline lookup yields CDR1 SQVTM and CDR2 ANQGSEA. The CDR3 is made up of 13 amino acids. The V gene lost 4 bases and the J gene lost 0 bases, with 9 bases spanning the gap. For the CDR3, the DNA is TGCAGCGTTGTGGCAGGGCTGAACACTGAAGCTTTCTTT. Translated, it gives CSVVAGLNTEAFF.

The chain links TRBV6-6 to TRBJ2-7, with 9 bases lining up with TRBD1. Germline values: CDR1 MNHNY, CDR2 SVGAGI (reference sequence). The J segment lost 7 bases and the V segment lost 6 bases, leaving 10 bases of the junction unmatched. The CDR3 runs to 14 residues. The CDR3 sequence: CASRRDRVIEEQYF. DNA for the CDR3: TGTGCCAGCAGGAGGGACAGGGTTATCGAAGAGCAGTACTTC.

This clone was observed a single time. In nucleotides, the CDR3 is TGTGCCAGCAGCTTAGGTACAGGGTGGGGTGAAAAACTGTTTTTT. It encodes CASSLGTGWGEKLFF. The rearrangement uses TRBV7-8 and TRBJ1-4; D perhaps matches TRBD1 (6 bases). The CDR3 loop spans 15 amino acids. The germline gives CDR1 SGHVS, CDR2 FQNEAQ. Trimming shortened V by 1 base and J by 7 bases, and 13 bases separated the two germline ends.

This clone was seen only once. The junction and the germline gene differ at one end; a read error may be behind it. The chain couples TRBV6-5 to TRBJ2-7; TRBD1 is a possible D gene (6 bases). CDR3 size: 14 residues. Germline CDR1 MNHEY, CDR2 SVGAGI. The CDR3 coding sequence is TGTGCCAGCAAAATAAACCGGGACACCTACGAGCATTACTTC. It yields the protein CASKINRDTYEHYF.

V and J are TRBV2 and TRBJ2-5; 7 positions match TRBD2. CDR3 length: 14 amino acids. J gave up 6 bases and V 2 bases, and 6 bases lay outside the gene matches. Germline V gene data show CDR1 as SNHLY and CDR2 as FYNNEI. CDR3 region: CASSELTSTQTQYF. The DNA for the CDR3 is TGTGCCAGCAGTGAACTGACTAGCACACAGACCCAGTACTTC.

The V call is TRBV9, the J call TRBJ2-2; perhaps TRBD2 as D (5 bases). The CDR3 is made up of 15 amino acids. The ends were cut back, 0 bases at V and 6 bases at J, with 12 bases in the middle. Per germline, CDR1 SGDLS and CDR2 YYNGEE. The CDR3 DNA follows: TGTGCCAGCAGCGTAGCTACCCGGGATGCCGGGGAGCTGTTTTTT. It yields the protein CASSVATRDAGELFF.

This sequence joins TRBV5-5 and TRBJ1-2; 11 bases fit TRBD1. Unmatched junction bases numbered 1, after V lost 3 bases and J lost 0 bases. The CDR3 totals 15 residues. Germline values: CDR1 SGHKS, CDR2 YYEKEE (reference sequence). The CDR3 coding sequence is TGTGCCAGCAGCTCGGGACAGGGGGCTAACTATGGCTACACCTTC. Translated, it gives CASSSGQGANYGYTF.

The rearrangement links TRBV7-9 to TRBJ1-1; 7 nucleotides line up with TRBD1. CDR3 length: 15 residues. The junction had 8 bases not matched to a gene; V was cut back by 5 bases and J by 2 bases. Germline values: CDR1 SEHNR, CDR2 FQNEAQ (reference sequence). CDR3 sequence reads: CASSAVGTANTEAFF. CDR3 bases: TGTGCCAGCAGCGCTGTTGGGACAGCAAACACTGAAGCTTTCTTT.

The chain is built from TRBV4-2 and TRBJ2-5; 9 bases line up with TRBD2. The V segment lost 1 base and the J segment 5 bases; nucleotides outside the gene matches: 11. Germline V CDR1 and CDR2: LGHNA, YNFKEQ. This CDR3 comprises 17 residues. The CDR3 DNA reads TGTGCCAGCAGCCAAGCGGGGCTAGCGGGGTTGGGGGAGACCCAGTACTTC. It is translated as CASSQAGLAGLGETQYF.

The V gene is TRBV6-5, the J gene TRBJ1-1, with D possibly TRBD1 on 6 matching bases. CDR1 is MNHEY and CDR2 is SVGAGI in the germline V gene. This CDR3 contains 14 residues. The V end was cut by 2 bases, the J end by 1 base, with 8 bases between. DNA for the CDR3: TGTGCCAGCAGTTACGGGGGCCCGAACACTGAAGCTTTCTTT. Translation: CASSYGGPNTEAFF.

The rearrangement uses TRBV6-5 and TRBJ1-1; D remains ambiguous. CDR1 is MNHEY, CDR2 SVGAGI, per germline. This CDR3 is 12 amino acids long. V lost 5 bases and J 4 bases, leaving 8 bases between the germline ends. This CDR3 is CASSRDPTEAFF. In nucleotides, the CDR3 is TGTGCCAGCAGTCGGGATCCCACTGAAGCTTTCTTT.

J is TRBJ1-1 and V is TRBV7-9, with 12 bases identical to TRBD1. CDR1 and CDR2 from the germline V gene are SEHNR and FQNEAQ (reference sequence). The CDR3 is 17 residues long. Germline trimming cut 5 bases from V and 3 bases from J; bases unmatched to any gene: 10. The CDR3 DNA is TGTGCCAGCAGCCCCGGGACAGGGGGCGCGGCGGACACTGAAGCTTTCTTT. Its translation: CASSPGTGGAADTEAFF.

This clone was seen more than once but under ten times. Distinct nucleotide sequences in the sample also encode this CDR3. V usage is TRBV18 and J usage is TRBJ2-7; weak D call: TRBD2 (6 bases). Trimming left V 2 bases short and J 6 bases short, with 8 bases between. This CDR3 is 12 amino acids long. Germline lookup yields CDR1 KGHSH and CDR2 LQKENI. In nucleotides, the CDR3 is TGTGCCAGCTCACCAAGGGGAGGCGAGCAGTACTTC. As protein: CASSPRGGEQYF.